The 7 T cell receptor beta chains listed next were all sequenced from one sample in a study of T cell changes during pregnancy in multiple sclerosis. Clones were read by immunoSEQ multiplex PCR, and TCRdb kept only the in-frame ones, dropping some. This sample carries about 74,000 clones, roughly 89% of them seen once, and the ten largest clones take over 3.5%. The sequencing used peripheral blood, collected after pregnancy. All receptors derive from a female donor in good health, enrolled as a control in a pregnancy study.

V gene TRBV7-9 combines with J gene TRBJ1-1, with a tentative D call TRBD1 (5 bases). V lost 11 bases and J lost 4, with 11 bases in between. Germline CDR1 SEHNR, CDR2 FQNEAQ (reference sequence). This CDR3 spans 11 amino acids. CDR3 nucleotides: TGTGCCGGAACCCAGGGCACTGAAGCTTTCTTT. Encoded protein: CAGTQGTEAFF. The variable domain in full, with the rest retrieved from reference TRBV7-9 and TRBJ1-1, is DTGVSQNPRHKITKRGQNVTFRCDPISEHNRLYWYRQTLGQGPEFLTYFQNEAQLEKSRLLSDRFSAERPKGSFSTLEIQRTEQGDSAMYLCAGTQGTEAFFGQGTRLTVV.

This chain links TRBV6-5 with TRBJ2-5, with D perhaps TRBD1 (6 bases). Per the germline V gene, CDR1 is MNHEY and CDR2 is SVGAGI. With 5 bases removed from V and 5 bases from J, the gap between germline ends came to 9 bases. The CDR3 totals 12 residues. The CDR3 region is CASSTGRETQYF. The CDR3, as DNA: TGTGCCAGCAGTACAGGGCGGGAGACCCAGTACTTC.

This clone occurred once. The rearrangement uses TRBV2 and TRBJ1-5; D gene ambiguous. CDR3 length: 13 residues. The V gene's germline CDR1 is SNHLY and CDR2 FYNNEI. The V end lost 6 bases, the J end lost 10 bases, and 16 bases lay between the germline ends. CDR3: CASRPDYVNPQHF. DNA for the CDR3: TGTGCCAGCAGACCAGATTATGTAAATCCCCAGCATTTT.

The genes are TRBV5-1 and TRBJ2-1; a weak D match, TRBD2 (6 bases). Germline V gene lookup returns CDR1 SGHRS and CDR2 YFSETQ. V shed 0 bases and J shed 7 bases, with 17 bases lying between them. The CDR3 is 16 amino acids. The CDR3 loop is CASSLAGGGIWNEQFF. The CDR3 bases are TGCGCCAGCAGCTTGGCCGGGGGAGGTATTTGGAATGAGCAGTTCTTC.

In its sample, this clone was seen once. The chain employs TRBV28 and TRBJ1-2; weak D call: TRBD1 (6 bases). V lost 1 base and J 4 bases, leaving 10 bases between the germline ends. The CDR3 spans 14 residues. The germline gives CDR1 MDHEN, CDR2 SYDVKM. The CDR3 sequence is CASSLSGTLYGYTF. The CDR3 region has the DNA TGTGCCAGCAGTTTATCCGGGACACTCTATGGCTACACCTTC.

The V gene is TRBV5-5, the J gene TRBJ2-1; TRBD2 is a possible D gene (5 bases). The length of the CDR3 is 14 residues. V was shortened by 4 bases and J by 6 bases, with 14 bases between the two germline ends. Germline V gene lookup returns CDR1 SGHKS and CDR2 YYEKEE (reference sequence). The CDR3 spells CASSRTSTSNEQFF. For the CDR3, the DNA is TGTGCCAGCAGCCGTACTAGTACAAGCAATGAGCAGTTCTTC. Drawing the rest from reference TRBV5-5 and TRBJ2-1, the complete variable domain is DAGVTQSPTHLIKTRGQQVTLRCSPISGHKSVSWYQQVLGQGPQFIFQYYEKEERGRGNFPDRFSARQFPNYSSELNVNALLLGDSALYLCASSRTSTSNEQFFGPGTRLTVL.

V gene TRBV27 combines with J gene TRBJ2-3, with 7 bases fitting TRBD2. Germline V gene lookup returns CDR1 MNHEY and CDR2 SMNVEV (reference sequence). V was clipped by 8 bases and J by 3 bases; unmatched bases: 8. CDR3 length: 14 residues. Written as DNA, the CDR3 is TGTGCCAGCGTTAGGGCGGGGGTAACAGATACGCAGTATTTT. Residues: CASVRAGVTDTQYF.